This T cell receptor beta chain was captured by sequencing in a study of blood T cell repertoires in COVID-19. Study-wide background: Spain, Italy and the United States supplied samples that represented acute and convalescent COVID-19. From T cells, B-cell-depleted T cells, or PBMCs came the material, which was cDNA or gDNA.

In the original processing: Nucleated cell counts were estimated from reference gene primer amplification. Produced via immunoSEQ multiplex PCR; TCRdb's table is partial and in-frame only. The V and J calls and clone size are taken from that table; D and trimming were inferred from the DNA. The table lists approximately 260,000 clones, about 85% of them singletons. The V gene's germline CDR1 is MNHNY and CDR2 SVGAGI (reference sequence). CDR3 length equals 12 residues. Between the trimmed V and J ends, which lost 7 bases and 8 bases, there was a span of 12 bases. This sequence originates from a man younger than 35 with active or convalescent COVID-19. Sample: peripheral blood. The J gene is TRBJ1-3, the V gene TRBV6-6; D is perhaps TRBD1 (5 bases). Here the CDR3 reads CASMDMQYTIYF. The DNA of the CDR3 is TGTGCCAGCATGGACATGCAGTACACCATATATTTT.